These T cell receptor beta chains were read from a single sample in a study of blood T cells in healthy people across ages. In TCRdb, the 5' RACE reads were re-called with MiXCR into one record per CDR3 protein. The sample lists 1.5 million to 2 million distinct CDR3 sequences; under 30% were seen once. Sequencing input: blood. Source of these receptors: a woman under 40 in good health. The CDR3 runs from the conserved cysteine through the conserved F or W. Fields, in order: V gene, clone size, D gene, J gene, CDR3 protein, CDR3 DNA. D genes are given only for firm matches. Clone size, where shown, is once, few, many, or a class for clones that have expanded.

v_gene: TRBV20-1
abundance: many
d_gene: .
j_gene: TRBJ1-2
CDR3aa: CSARGAGGYYGYTF
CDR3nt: TGCAGTGCTAGGGGCGCTGGCGGGTACTATGGCTACACCTTC

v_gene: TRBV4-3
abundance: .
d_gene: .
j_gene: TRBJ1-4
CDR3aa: CASSQASDGREKLFF
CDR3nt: TGCGCCAGCAGCCAAGCTTCAGATGGGCGTGAAAAACTGTTTTTT

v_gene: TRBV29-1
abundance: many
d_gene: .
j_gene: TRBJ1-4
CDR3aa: CSATLGTTTNEKLFF
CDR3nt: TGCAGCGCCACCCTTGGGACAACAACTAATGAAAAACTGTTTTTT

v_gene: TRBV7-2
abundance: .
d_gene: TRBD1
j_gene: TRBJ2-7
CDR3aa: CASSSTGLNYEQYF
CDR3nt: TGTGCCAGCAGCTCGACAGGGCTAAACTACGAGCAGTACTTC

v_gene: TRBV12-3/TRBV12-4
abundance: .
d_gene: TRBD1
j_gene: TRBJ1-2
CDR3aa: CASSQQGTYDYTF
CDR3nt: TGTGCCAGCAGTCAACAGGGGACCTATGACTACACCTTC

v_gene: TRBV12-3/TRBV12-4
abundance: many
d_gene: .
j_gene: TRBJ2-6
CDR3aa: CAWRAPGANVLTF
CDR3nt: TGTGCCTGGCGGGCCCCCGGGGCCAACGTCCTGACTTTC

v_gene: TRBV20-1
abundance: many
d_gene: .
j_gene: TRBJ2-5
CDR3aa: CSARQGGFVAGETQYF
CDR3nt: TGCAGTGCTAGGCAGGGGGGGTTCGTGGCCGGAGAGACCCAGTACTTC

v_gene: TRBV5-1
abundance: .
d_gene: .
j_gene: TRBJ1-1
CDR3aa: CASSLSPEMNTEAFF
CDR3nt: TGCGCCAGCAGCTTGTCCCCGGAGATGAACACTGAAGCTTTCTTT

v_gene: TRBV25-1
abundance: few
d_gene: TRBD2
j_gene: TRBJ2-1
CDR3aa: CASISTSGAYNEQFF
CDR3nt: TGTGCCAGCATCTCGACTAGCGGCGCCTACAATGAGCAGTTCTTC

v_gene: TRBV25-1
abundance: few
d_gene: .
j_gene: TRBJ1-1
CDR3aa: CASAGYTEAFF
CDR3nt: TGTGCCAGCGCGGGGTACACTGAAGCTTTCTTT

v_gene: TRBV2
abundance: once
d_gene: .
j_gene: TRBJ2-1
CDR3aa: CASTEVSVKDEQFF
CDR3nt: TGTGCCAGCACTGAAGTGAGCGTCAAGGATGAGCAGTTCTTC

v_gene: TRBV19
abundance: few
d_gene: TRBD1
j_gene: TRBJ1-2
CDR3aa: CASTKIEGQGFGYTF
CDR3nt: TGTGCCAGTACCAAGATAGAGGGACAGGGCTTTGGCTACACCTTC

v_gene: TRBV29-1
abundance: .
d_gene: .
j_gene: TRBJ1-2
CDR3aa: CSVEYGRGDGYTF
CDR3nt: TGCAGCGTTGAATATGGGAGGGGGGATGGCTACACCTTC

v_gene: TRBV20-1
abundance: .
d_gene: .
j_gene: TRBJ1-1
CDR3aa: CSAHEGIAEAFF
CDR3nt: TGCAGTGCCCACGAGGGCATCGCTGAAGCTTTCTTT

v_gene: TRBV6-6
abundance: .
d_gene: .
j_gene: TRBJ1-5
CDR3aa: CASSYSIVDQPQHF
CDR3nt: TGTGCCAGCAGTTACTCGATTGTAGATCAGCCCCAGCATTTT

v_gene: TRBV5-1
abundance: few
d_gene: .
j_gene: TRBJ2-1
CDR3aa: CASSFRDPTYNEQFF
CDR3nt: TGCGCCAGCAGTTTCCGGGACCCTACCTACAATGAGCAGTTCTTC

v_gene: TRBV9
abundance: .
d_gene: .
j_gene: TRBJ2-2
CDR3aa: CASSASGVTSGELFF
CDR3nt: TGTGCCAGCAGCGCATCGGGAGTTACGAGTGGGGAGCTGTTTTTT

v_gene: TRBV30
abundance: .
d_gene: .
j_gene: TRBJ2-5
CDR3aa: CAWRKASFETQYF
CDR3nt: TGTGCCTGGAGAAAGGCTAGCTTTGAGACCCAGTACTTC

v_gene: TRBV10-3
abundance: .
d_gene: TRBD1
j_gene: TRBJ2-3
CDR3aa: CAIREQGARTDTQYF
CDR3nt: TGTGCCATCAGGGAACAGGGGGCAAGGACAGATACGCAGTATTTT

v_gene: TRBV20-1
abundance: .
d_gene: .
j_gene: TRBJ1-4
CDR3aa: CSAKIPGADEKLFF
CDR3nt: TGCAGTGCCAAAATTCCGGGGGCGGATGAAAAACTGTTTTTT

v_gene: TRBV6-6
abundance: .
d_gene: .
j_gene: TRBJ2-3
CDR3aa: CASSNQRSSTDTQYF
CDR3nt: TGTGCCAGCAGTAACCAGCGATCTAGCACAGATACGCAGTATTTT

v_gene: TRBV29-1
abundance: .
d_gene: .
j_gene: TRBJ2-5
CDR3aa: CSRRQESVFGTQYF
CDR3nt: TGCAGTAGGAGACAGGAAAGTGTATTCGGGACCCAGTACTTC

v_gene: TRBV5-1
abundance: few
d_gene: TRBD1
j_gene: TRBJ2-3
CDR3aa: CASSLQGDVTQYF
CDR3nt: TGCGCCAGCAGCTTACAGGGGGATGTTACGCAGTATTTT